The 2 T cell receptor beta chains below were found in one sample sequenced in a study of Graves' ophthalmopathy and Graves' hyperthyroidism. Amplification targeted the TCR beta CDR3 regions, with RNA transcripts as the source material. The first-round RT-PCR employed HTBI primers together with the Qiagen OneStep RT-PCR kit. A multiplex PCR was then performed as the second round. TCRdb reanalysed the multiplex PCR reads using MiXCR and keeps one entry per CDR3 protein. The sample shows fewer than 650,000 distinct CDR3 sequences, approximately 21% of them seen only once. The sample was peripheral blood. The source of these receptors is a woman between 18 and 29 years old with stable Graves' hyperthyroidism. Some clones in this sample may be carry-over from other donors' samples.

The rearrangement joins TRBV28 to TRBJ2-5, with D possibly being TRBD1 or TRBD2 (6 bases each). Trimming removed 3 bases at V and 1 base at J, with 12 bases between. Germline values: CDR1 MDHEN, CDR2 SYDVKM. The CDR3 length is 15 residues. The CDR3 DNA reads as TGTGCCAGCAGTTTGGGGGGCCCAATCCAAGAGACCCAGTACTTC. Amino acids: CASSLGGPIQETQYF. Drawing the rest from reference TRBV28 and TRBJ2-5, the complete variable domain is DVKVTQSSRYLVKRTGEKVFLECVQDMDHENMFWYRQDPGLGLRLIYFSYDVKMKEKGDIPEGYSVSREKKERFSLILESASTNQTSMYLCASSLGGPIQETQYFGPGTRLLVL.

This clonotype was seen at least ten times. The rearrangement uses TRBV6-5 and TRBJ2-7; perhaps TRBD1 as D (5 bases). Trimming left V 6 bases short and J 3 bases short, with 18 bases between. Looked up from germline, CDR1 is MNHEY and CDR2 is SVGAGI. The CDR3 consists of 15 residues. For the CDR3, the DNA is TGTGCCAGCAGGCTAGGACACGGGTCCTACTACGAGCAGTACTTC. Protein sequence: CASRLGHGSYYEQYF.